The 20 T cell receptor beta chains presented below share a single source sample, sequenced in a study of early T cells in non-severe SARS-CoV-2 infection. TCRdb reprocessed the 5' RACE reads via MiXCR and lists one record per CDR3 protein. This table has some 57,000 distinct CDR3 sequences, 7.5% to 9.5% appearing once. The source was whole blood, collected at baseline. The origin of the receptors is an adult who was a healthcare worker with PCR-confirmed SARS-CoV-2 infection or an uninfected control (not recorded which).

This clonotype was counted at least ten times. The chain links TRBV7-6 to TRBJ2-7, with D perhaps given as TRBD1 or TRBD2 (5 bases each). In germline, CDR1 is SGHVS, CDR2 FNYEAQ. CDR3 length: 12 residues. The V end lost 5 bases, the J end lost 3 bases, and 8 bases lay between the germline ends. CDR3 in DNA: TGTGCCAGCAGCCAGAGGGGCTACGAGCAGTACTTC. Translating gives CASSQRGYEQYF.

CDR3 amino acids: CASSFDRGVRSTEAFF. The CDR3 region has the DNA TGTGCCAGCAGTTTCGACAGGGGAGTTAGAAGCACTGAAGCTTTCTTT. This chain connects TRBV6-2 or TRBV6-3 to TRBJ1-1; 8 positions agree with TRBD1. Trimming removed 4 bases from V and 4 bases from J; junction bases left unmatched: 11. This CDR3 region has 16 residues. Germline CDR1 is MNHEY and CDR2 is SVGEGT.

This clonotype came up a few times. The V and J genes are TRBV12-3 or TRBV12-4 and TRBJ2-4; 7 positions match TRBD2. The CDR3 spans 17 residues. Losses at the gene ends were 5 bases for V and 5 bases for J; bases not matched to a gene: 15. This CDR3 is CASSTAGTTGGENIQYF. In DNA, the CDR3 is TGTGCCAGCAGTACCGCCGGGACTACCGGGGGAGAAAACATTCAGTACTTC.

This chain connects TRBV30 to TRBJ2-2; D may be TRBD1 (5 bases). The CDR3 contains 13 residues. V lost 0 bases and J lost 6, with 8 bases in between. Germline V gene data show CDR1 as GTSNPN and CDR2 as SVGIG (reference sequence). CDR3 DNA sequence: TGTGCCTGGAGTGTTGTGACAGCCGGGGAGCTGTTTTTT. Protein product: CAWSVVTAGELFF.

This clonotype came up a few times. The chain employs TRBV7-9 and TRBJ2-5; TRBD1 matches at 10 bases. This CDR3 spans 15 amino acids. Germline V gene data show CDR1 as SEHNR and CDR2 as FQNEAQ (reference sequence). V trimming: 5 bases; J trimming: 5 bases; junction bases outside the gene matches: 8. The CDR3 loop reads CASSPSTGGGETQYF. The CDR3 DNA reads as TGTGCCAGCAGCCCCTCGACAGGGGGCGGCGAGACCCAGTACTTC.

This clonotype showed up many times. This chain uses TRBV7-2 with TRBJ2-5; TRBD2 might be the D (6 bases). V was cut by 1 base and J by 5 bases, with 14 bases left in between. CDR3 size: 15 residues. Germline V gene lookup returns CDR1 SGHTA and CDR2 FQGNSA. The CDR3 sequence: CASSLGGRRPETQYF. The CDR3 region has the DNA TGTGCCAGCAGCTTAGGTGGGAGGCGCCCCGAGACCCAGTACTTC.

This clonotype was counted a few times. The chain employs TRBV6-1 and TRBJ2-3; possibly TRBD2 for D (5 bases). The CDR3 is 13 amino acids. Per the germline V gene, CDR1 is MNHNS and CDR2 is SASEGT. V was trimmed by 4 bases and J by 1 base, leaving 6 bases between them. The CDR3 is CASSAGGTDTQYF. The CDR3 DNA is TGTGCCAGCAGTGCCGGGGGCACAGATACGCAGTATTTT.

This clonotype was observed a handful of times. The chain uses TRBV6-1 and TRBJ2-1; D gene unclear. Germline CDR1 MNHNS, CDR2 SASEGT. This CDR3 region has 15 residues. Deletions cut 1 base from V and 1 base from J, with 8 bases between. CDR3 sequence (DNA): TGTGCCAGCAGTGAAGTCACAAATTCCTACAATGAGCAGTTCTTC. Translated, it gives CASSEVTNSYNEQFF.

The chain carries TRBV19 and TRBJ1-2; a possible D gene is TRBD1 (5 bases). The V end was cut by 1 base, the J end by 2 bases, with 8 bases between. The CDR3 runs 14 residues. CDR1 LNHDA and CDR2 SQIVND come from the germline V gene (reference sequence). CDR3 residues: CASSIGGLNYGYTF. CDR3 nucleotide sequence: TGTGCCAGTAGTATAGGGGGCCTAAACTATGGCTACACCTTC.

This clonotype was seen a few times. CDR3: CASSPRAARETDTQYF. The CDR3 DNA sequence: TGTGCCAGCTCACCTCGTGCAGCGCGGGAGACAGATACGCAGTATTTT. The gene calls are TRBV18 and TRBJ2-3; 7 nucleotides line up with TRBD2. The CDR3 runs 16 residues. Trimming at V came to 3 bases and at J to 3 bases, leaving 9 bases not matched to a gene. Germline V gene sequence: CDR1 KGHSH, CDR2 LQKENI.

The sample holds a few counts of this clonotype. This chain links TRBV29-1 with TRBJ2-7; D may be TRBD1 (6 bases). This CDR3 contains 13 residues. V was trimmed by 4 bases and J by 1 base, leaving 11 bases between them. Germline loops: CDR1 SQVTM, CDR2 ANQGSEA. CDR3 sequence reads: CSVAVTGSYEQYF. CDR3 coding DNA: TGCAGCGTTGCCGTCACAGGGTCCTACGAGCAGTACTTC.

This clonotype turned up a few times. The chain recombines TRBV5-1 with TRBJ1-1; 7 bases line up with TRBD1. Trimming cost V 5 bases and J 2 bases; bases outside gene matches: 3. CDR3 size: 13 residues. CDR1 and CDR2 from the germline V gene are SGHRS and YFSETQ. The CDR3 sequence: CASSGTANTEAFF. The CDR3 DNA reads TGCGCCAGCAGTGGGACAGCCAACACTGAAGCTTTCTTT.

This clonotype has a handful of counts. The J gene is TRBJ1-1, the V gene TRBV5-1; D call uncertain. CDR3 length: 15 amino acids. Germline V gives CDR1 SGHRS, CDR2 YFSETQ. The V and J ends lost 3 bases and 1 base respectively, with 13 bases between them. The CDR3 DNA sequence: TGCGCCAGCAGCTCACCGGCGGCGCAGAACACTGAAGCTTTCTTT. Amino acids: CASSSPAAQNTEAFF.

At least ten counts were recorded for this clonotype. This rearrangement joins TRBV5-1 to TRBJ1-6; 7 bases line up with TRBD1. The junction had 8 bases not matched to a gene; V was cut back by 4 bases and J by 7 bases. CDR3 length: 15 amino acids. Germline CDR1 is SGHRS and CDR2 is YFSETQ. DNA for the CDR3: TGCGCCAGCAGCCCGACCGGACAGGTGAATTCACCCCTCCACTTT. It encodes CASSPTGQVNSPLHF.

This chain joins TRBV12-3 or TRBV12-4 and TRBJ2-3; 13 positions match TRBD2. After removal of 2 bases from V and 8 bases from J, the junction contained 7 bases not matched to a gene. The CDR3 loop spans 16 amino acids. Written as DNA, the CDR3 is TGTGCCAGCAGTTTACCGGGGACTAGCGGGATCGGTACGCAGTATTTT. Protein sequence: CASSLPGTSGIGTQYF.

At least ten counts were recorded for this clonotype. V and J are TRBV11-1 and TRBJ2-1; D call uncertain. Per germline, CDR1 SGHAT and CDR2 FQDESV (reference sequence). V dropped 3 bases and J dropped 0 bases, with 6 bases sitting between them. The CDR3 contains 14 residues. The CDR3 loop reads CASSFPSSYNEQFF. In nucleotides, the CDR3 is TGTGCCAGCAGCTTTCCTAGCTCCTACAATGAGCAGTTCTTC.

The chain employs TRBV10-2 and TRBJ2-7; 8 nucleotides match TRBD1. With 5 bases clipped from V and 6 bases from J, the junction kept 3 bases outside the gene matches. Germline CDR1 reads WSHSY; CDR2 reads SAAADI. The CDR3 is 12 amino acids. The CDR3 protein is CASSFDRGEQYF. The CDR3 coding sequence is TGCGCCAGCAGTTTTGACAGGGGCGAGCAGTACTTC.

The gene calls are TRBV4-1 and TRBJ2-5; 12 bases agree with TRBD2. The junction had 8 bases not matched to a gene; V was cut back by 1 base and J by 5 bases. The CDR3 runs 17 residues. From germline, CDR1 is MGHRA and CDR2 YSYEKL. The CDR3 DNA reads TGCGCCAGCAGCCAAGGGCTGACTAGCGGGAGCGTGGAGACCCAGTACTTC. Protein: CASSQGLTSGSVETQYF.

The chain is built from TRBV18 and TRBJ1-3; a weak D match, TRBD1 (6 bases). The CDR3 covers 16 residues. Trimming pared 4 bases from V and 0 bases from J, leaving 13 bases between. Germline loops: CDR1 KGHSH, CDR2 LQKENI. The CDR3 DNA sequence: TGTGCCAGCTCACAACCGGGACAAAACTCTGGAAACACCATATATTTT. As protein: CASSQPGQNSGNTIYF.

This clonotype came up many times. V and J are TRBV5-1 and TRBJ1-2; no clear D gene. The CDR3 runs 14 residues. Trimming removed 3 bases from V and 4 bases from J, with 13 bases in between. The V gene's germline CDR1 is SGHRS and CDR2 YFSETQ. In DNA, the CDR3 is TGCGCCAGCAGCTCCCGGACGGATACCTATGGCTACACCTTC. It encodes CASSSRTDTYGYTF.